This TCR beta chain was recovered during a study of T cell responses to AZD1222 COVID-19 vaccine. Overall study results and limits: White British donors predominated, females outnumbered males, and clonal diversity was possibly underestimated. Baseline seropositives among AZD1222 recipients totaled only five to seven. Samples come after the peak T cell response, not at day 14.

This CDR3 is built from 14 residues. Per the germline V gene, CDR1 is SGDLS and CDR2 is YYNGEE. V gave up 2 bases and J gave up 5 bases, with 12 bases separating them. Comment on this clone: Its antigen is not known.

Method: immunoSEQ multiplex PCR; TCRdb's copy keeps in-frame clones and lacks some. This table holds around 60,000 clones, around 85% found once. This sample comprised peripheral blood, obtained 28 days after the second AZD1222 dose. The TCR sequence derives from an adult who received the AZD1222 COVID-19 vaccine. The V call is TRBV9, the J call TRBJ2-3, with D uncertain. This CDR3 reads CASSVVPKGDTQYF. CDR3 DNA sequence: TGTGCCAGCAGCGTCGTACCTAAGGGAGATACGCAGTATTTT.